This T cell receptor beta chain was retrieved from a study of neurological immune-mediated disorders. General observations from the study: HTLV-1-associated myelopathy had the most TCR clonal expansion, whereas multiple sclerosis had the least (lower than in healthy controls). CDR3 amino acid sequences of expanded clones were not shared across subjects, a result suggesting private repertoires in all groups.

Time point described: longitudinal time-point 1 (baseline). 2 million PBMCs stored at -80 C were the source of the unsorted libraries. This clonotype has ten or more counts. Its matching antigen is unknown. The cDNA was synthesized by means of template-switch 5'RACE, which was carried out with 10-nucleotide random UMIs. TCRdb re-derived calls from the 5' RACE reads in MiXCR, one entry per CDR3 protein. The sample holds tens of thousands of distinct CDR3 sequences, roughly 10% seen once. The CDR3 runs 14 residues. V shed 0 bases and J shed 3 bases, with 7 bases lying between them. The V gene's germline CDR1 is SGHRS and CDR2 YFSETQ.

The chain uses TRBV5-1 and TRBJ1-3, with D possibly being TRBD1 (5 bases). Sequenced input: PBMCs. The clonotype originates from a male donor with HTLV-1-associated myelopathy (HAM/TSP). The CDR3: CASSLEGNGNTIYF. In DNA form, the CDR3 reads TGCGCCAGCAGCTTGGAGGGGAATGGAAACACCATATATTTT.